Detailed here is one T cell receptor (beta chain). Its antigen is unidentified. The record originates from a study of early T cells in non-severe SARS-CoV-2 infection. Turning to the study itself: Chains from this unsorted whole-blood bulk RNA could not be paired.

Individual cDNA molecules were tagged with unique molecular identifiers. One entry per CDR3 protein results from TCRdb running MiXCR on the 5' RACE reads. The repertoire consists of about 90,000 distinct CDR3 sequences, with 14% occurring once and the leading ten covering roughly 6.4%. Trimming took off 4 bases at V and 4 bases at J, with 11 bases between the two ends. Germline values: CDR1 LGHDT, CDR2 YNNKEL (reference sequence). The CDR3 runs to 14 residues. Overall study results and limits: CD4 and private specificities were missed by VDJdb matching, which favored anti-spike CD8 responses.

The chain recombines TRBV3-1 with TRBJ1-3; D uncertain. Source material: whole blood. This TCR derives from an adult who was a healthcare worker with PCR-confirmed SARS-CoV-2 infection or an uninfected control (not recorded which). The CDR3, as DNA: TGTGCCAGCAGCCGCCGGGCGGGCGGAAACACCATATATTTT. Translating it yields CASSRRAGGNTIYF.